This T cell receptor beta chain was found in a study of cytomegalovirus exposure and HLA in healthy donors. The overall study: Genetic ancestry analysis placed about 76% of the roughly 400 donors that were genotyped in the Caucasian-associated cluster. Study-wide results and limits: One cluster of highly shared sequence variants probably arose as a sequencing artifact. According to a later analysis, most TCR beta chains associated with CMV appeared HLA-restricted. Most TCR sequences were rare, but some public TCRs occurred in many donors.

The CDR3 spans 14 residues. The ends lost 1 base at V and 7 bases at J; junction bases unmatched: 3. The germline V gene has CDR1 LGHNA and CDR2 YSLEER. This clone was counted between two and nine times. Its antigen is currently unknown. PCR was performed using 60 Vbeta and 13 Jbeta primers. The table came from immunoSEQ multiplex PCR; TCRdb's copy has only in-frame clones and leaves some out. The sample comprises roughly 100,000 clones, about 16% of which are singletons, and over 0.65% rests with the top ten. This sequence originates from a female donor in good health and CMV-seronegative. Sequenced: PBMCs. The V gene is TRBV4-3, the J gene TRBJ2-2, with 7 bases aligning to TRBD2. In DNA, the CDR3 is TGCGCCAGCAGCCAAGGGGGACTAAGCGGGGAGCTGTTTTTT. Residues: CASSQGGLSGELFF.